Shown below are 24 T cell receptor beta chains from a single sample sequenced in a study of T cell responses to AZD1222 COVID-19 vaccine. The repertoire was sequenced with immunoSEQ multiplex PCR; TCRdb's copy has only in-frame clones and lacks some. The sample consists of roughly 99,000 clones, around 90% of them appearing once. Sample: peripheral blood, taken on day 0 of AZD1222 vaccination. The source is an adult in good health.

This chain joins TRBV7-2 and TRBJ1-5, with TRBD1 as a possible D gene (5 bases). The CDR3 extends over 16 amino acids. V shed 5 bases and J shed 6 bases, with 20 bases lying between them. The germline CDR1 and CDR2 sequences are SGHTA and FQGNSA. In DNA form, the CDR3 reads TGTGCCAGCAGCGAAAAGTCAGGGTCTTGGAGTCAGCCCCAGCATTTT. Translation: CASSEKSGSWSQPQHF.

V is TRBV27 and J is TRBJ2-7, with D possibly being TRBD2 (5 bases). The CDR3 runs 15 residues. Germline V gene sequence: CDR1 MNHEY, CDR2 SMNVEV (reference sequence). V lost 6 bases, J lost 5 bases, and 20 bases lay in between. CDR3 residues: CASRFRRTSENEQYF. The CDR3 DNA reads TGTGCCAGCAGATTTAGGAGGACCTCGGAAAACGAGCAGTACTTC.

The rearrangement uses TRBV6-4 and TRBJ1-2; the match to TRBD1 covers 9 bases. Germline V gives CDR1 MRHNA, CDR2 SNTAGT. The V gene end was trimmed by 6 bases and the J gene end by 7 bases; junction bases not matched to a gene: 12. The CDR3 contains 15 residues. CDR3 DNA sequence: TGTGCCAGCAGACCCGGACAGGGGTTGTATGGTGGCTACACCTTC. Its protein is CASRPGQGLYGGYTF.

This chain uses TRBV4-3 with TRBJ1-6; a weak D match, TRBD1 (5 bases). This CDR3 has 15 residues. The ends were cut back, 0 bases at V and 6 bases at J, with 9 bases in the middle. The germline V gene encodes CDR1 LGHNA and CDR2 YSLEER. CDR3 protein: CASSQEAGVNSPLHF. Here the CDR3 DNA reads TGCGCCAGCAGCCAAGAGGCGGGGGTTAATTCACCCCTCCACTTT.

This chain links TRBV19 with TRBJ2-1; D might be TRBD2 (5 bases). CDR1 and CDR2 (germline): LNHDA, SQIVND (reference sequence). The CDR3 is made up of 13 amino acids. V lost 2 bases, J lost 6 bases, and 8 bases lay in between. The CDR3 reads CASSIRLTNEQFF. The DNA for the CDR3 is TGTGCCAGTAGTATAAGACTAACCAATGAGCAGTTCTTC.

V usage is TRBV28 and J usage is TRBJ1-5, with 7 bases matching TRBD1. The germline V gene encodes CDR1 MDHEN and CDR2 SYDVKM. With V trimmed by 4 bases and J by 0 bases, 3 bases remained unmatched. The CDR3 is 15 residues long. Here the CDR3 reads CASSSNRGSNQPQHF. CDR3 nucleotide sequence: TGTGCCAGCAGTTCGAACAGGGGTAGCAATCAGCCCCAGCATTTT.

The rearrangement uses TRBV5-1 and TRBJ1-5; unclear D gene. CDR1 and CDR2 (germline): SGHRS, YFSETQ. CDR3 length equals 14 residues. Trimming pared 2 bases from V and 7 bases from J, leaving 13 bases between. The chain's CDR3 is CASSFSPEEQPQHF. The DNA for the CDR3 is TGCGCCAGCAGCTTTAGCCCGGAGGAGCAGCCCCAGCATTTT.

The V gene is TRBV4-1, the J gene TRBJ1-5, with TRBD1 identical over 7 bases. Germline loops: CDR1 MGHRA, CDR2 YSYEKL. Trimming removed 0 bases from V and 7 bases from J; junction bases left unmatched: 12. CDR3 length: 17 amino acids. CDR3 residues: CASSQDRGGGLSQPQHF. The DNA for the CDR3 is TGCGCCAGCAGCCAAGATCGAGGGGGCGGACTCAGCCAGCCCCAGCATTTT.

The gene calls are TRBV19 and TRBJ1-3; 8 nucleotides align to TRBD1. This CDR3 spans 17 amino acids. J lost 4 bases, V lost 7 bases, and 15 bases had no gene match. CDR1 and CDR2 (germline): LNHDA, SQIVND (reference sequence). CDR3 DNA: TGTGCCAGTAAGGAGAGAGGGACAGGTGGAATCGGAAACACCATATATTTT. Protein: CASKERGTGGIGNTIYF.

The chain links TRBV27 to TRBJ2-6; unclear D gene. The CDR3 is 18 amino acids. Trimming removed 2 bases at V and 0 bases at J, with 14 bases between. CDR1 and CDR2 (germline): MNHEY, SMNVEV (reference sequence). The CDR3 DNA reads as TGTGCCAGCAGTTTACTTCCGGGCATCTACTCTGGGGCCAACGTCCTGACTTTC. As protein: CASSLLPGIYSGANVLTF.

This clone came up a few times. The chain employs TRBV18 and TRBJ1-3; D not resolved. Between the trimmed V and J ends, which lost 0 bases and 0 bases, there was a span of 9 bases. From germline, CDR1 is KGHSH and CDR2 LQKENI. This CDR3 comprises 16 residues. The CDR3: CASSPPRATSGNTIYF. In nucleotides, the CDR3 is TGTGCCAGCTCACCACCGAGGGCGACCTCTGGAAACACCATATATTTT.

The rearrangement links TRBV19 to TRBJ2-7; weak D call: TRBD1 (6 bases). The CDR3 is 13 amino acids. The V gene lost 6 bases and the J gene lost 2 bases, with 11 bases spanning the gap. Germline V gene lookup returns CDR1 LNHDA and CDR2 SQIVND (reference sequence). In DNA, the CDR3 is TGTGCCAGTAGAGCAGGGGCTCCCTACGAGCAGTACTTC. Translation: CASRAGAPYEQYF.

This clone appeared a few times. The J gene is TRBJ1-5, the V gene TRBV24-1; 10 bases line up with TRBD1. CDR3 length: 16 residues. Germline assignment: CDR1 KGHDR and CDR2 SFDVKD. Trimming took 9 bases from V and 0 from J; bases not matched to a gene: 7. Here the CDR3 DNA reads TGTGCCACCGACAGGGGGCAAACGTATAGCAATCAGCCCCAGCATTTT. This sequence encodes CATDRGQTYSNQPQHF.

CDR3 amino acids: CASSFWGGSNEQFF. The CDR3 nucleotides read TGTGCCAGCAGTTTTTGGGGTGGGAGCAATGAGCAGTTCTTC. This chain joins TRBV27 and TRBJ2-1; the D gene is possibly TRBD2 (5 bases). The ends were cut back, 3 bases at V and 6 bases at J, with 12 bases in the middle. The CDR3 loop spans 14 amino acids. Germline CDR1 is MNHEY and CDR2 is SMNVEV (reference sequence).

The chain uses TRBV5-6 and TRBJ2-2; TRBD1 or TRBD2 may be the D gene (5 bases each). V was clipped by 4 bases and J by 1 base, with 14 bases between them. The CDR3 is 16 residues long. The germline CDR1 and CDR2 sequences are SGHDT and YYEEEE. The CDR3 is CASSPIGTVNTGELFF. Written as DNA, the CDR3 is TGTGCCAGCAGCCCCATCGGGACGGTGAACACCGGGGAGCTGTTTTTT.

V and J are TRBV18 and TRBJ1-1; D perhaps matches TRBD1 (5 bases). CDR1 KGHSH and CDR2 LQKENI come from the germline V gene. Trimming left V 1 base short and J 7 bases short, with 13 bases between. CDR3 length: 14 residues. CDR3 DNA: TGTGCCAGCTCACCACAGAGGGGTAGGAATGAAGCTTTCTTT. Translated, it gives CASSPQRGRNEAFF.

This clone was seen a few times. The CDR3 bases are TGTGCCAGCAGCAGAGCAGACAGGGGAGGCGAGCAGTACTTC. This sequence encodes CASSRADRGGEQYF. This chain connects TRBV7-9 to TRBJ2-7, with 8 bases matching TRBD1. The V gene end was trimmed by 5 bases and the J gene end by 6 bases; junction bases not matched to a gene: 9. The CDR3 has 14 residues. The germline V gene has CDR1 SEHNR and CDR2 FQNEAQ (reference sequence).

The J gene is TRBJ2-1, the V gene TRBV7-8; D not resolved. This CDR3 contains 15 residues. In germline, CDR1 is SGHVS, CDR2 FQNEAQ. Deletions cut 3 bases from V and 4 bases from J, with 13 bases between. CDR3 loop: CASSLDFLGYNEQFF. The CDR3 region has the DNA TGTGCCAGCAGCTTGGATTTTTTGGGGTACAATGAGCAGTTCTTC.

The genes are TRBV7-3 and TRBJ2-3; D unclear. Per germline, CDR1 SGHTA and CDR2 FQGTGA. The CDR3 totals 15 residues. V was trimmed by 1 base and J by 0 bases, leaving 8 bases between them. The CDR3 DNA follows: TGTGCCAGCAGCTTAATGGCGGCGAGCACAGATACGCAGTATTTT. Translated, it gives CASSLMAASTDTQYF. The variable domain in full, with the rest retrieved from reference TRBV7-3 and TRBJ2-3, is GAGVSQTPSNKVTEKGKYVELRCDPISGHTALYWYRQSLGQGPEFLIYFQGTGAADDSGLPNDRFFAVRPEGSVSTLKIQRTERGDSAVYLCASSLMAASTDTQYFGPGTRLTVL.

This clone has ten or more counts. The CDR3 sequence is CASSGPGRNTGELFF. The CDR3 DNA follows: TGTGCCAGCAGTGGGCCAGGGCGGAACACCGGGGAGCTGTTTTTT. V usage is TRBV2 and J usage is TRBJ2-2, with TRBD1 as a possible D gene (5 bases). The CDR3 is 15 residues long. Germline CDR1 and CDR2: SNHLY and FYNNEI. Trimming took 4 bases from V and 1 from J, leaving 10 bases between them.

The sample holds one count of this clone. The V call is TRBV11-3, the J call TRBJ2-6, with TRBD1 as a possible D gene (7 bases). Trimming took 5 bases from V and 2 from J, leaving 10 bases between them. The CDR3 has 15 amino acids. The V gene's germline CDR1 is SGHNT and CDR2 YENEEA. As DNA, the CDR3 is TGTGCCAGCAGCCCAGGGGGGCCTGGGGCCAACGTCCTGACTTTC. Encoded protein: CASSPGGPGANVLTF.

The J gene is TRBJ2-3, the V gene TRBV5-1, with 12 bases aligning to TRBD2. The CDR3 has 16 amino acids. The V and J ends lost 3 bases and 4 bases, in that order; junction bases with no gene match: 6. Germline-derived CDR1 and CDR2 are SGHRS and YFSETQ. The CDR3 loop is CASSSPTSGSPDTQYF. Written as DNA, the CDR3 is TGCGCCAGCAGCTCGCCGACTAGCGGGAGCCCAGATACGCAGTATTTT.

The chain employs TRBV15 and TRBJ2-3; D possibly corresponds to TRBD2 (5 bases). The ends were cut back, 5 bases at V and 3 bases at J, with 15 bases in the middle. The CDR3 runs to 15 residues. Germline V lookup: CDR1 LNHNV, CDR2 YYDKDF (reference sequence). Written as DNA, the CDR3 is TGTGCCACCAGCGTATCCGGGATCCGAACAGATACGCAGTATTTT. Encoded protein: CATSVSGIRTDTQYF.

This clone rates as medium-sized (0.01 to 0.1%). The chain couples TRBV15 to TRBJ1-1, with a tentative D call TRBD1 (5 bases). The CDR3 totals 15 residues. Per the germline V gene, CDR1 is LNHNV and CDR2 is YYDKDF (reference sequence). V gave up 0 bases and J gave up 2 bases, with 10 bases separating them. In DNA, the CDR3 is TGTGCCACCAGCAGAGAGCGGGGCAAAAACACTGAAGCTTTCTTT. Amino acids: CATSRERGKNTEAFF. Full variable domain (rest looked up from reference TRBV15 and TRBJ1-1): DAMVIQNPRYQVTQFGKPVTLSCSQTLNHNVMYWYQQKSSQAPKLLFHYYDKDFNNEADTPDNFQSRRPNTSFCFLDIRSPGLGDTAMYLCATSRERGKNTEAFFGQGTRLTVV.